The 3 T cell receptor beta chains below come from one sample, sequenced in a study of shared clonotypes between healthy human individuals. The assay was immunoSEQ multiplex PCR, and TCRdb's table has in-frame clones only and misses some. The sample has some 1.5 million clones; around 97% are singletons. The sequenced sample consisted of naive CD4+ T cells sorted from blood. Documented subset: CD45RA+ positively selected. These receptors all stem from a man aged 25 to 40 in good health.

In DNA, the CDR3 is TGTGCCAGCTCACCCTGGACAGGAAAATTATACGAGCAGTACTTC. It codes for CASSPWTGKLYEQYF. The chain joins TRBV18 to TRBJ2-7, with 7 nucleotides matching TRBD1. Trimming at V came to 3 bases and at J to 4 bases, leaving 9 bases not matched to a gene. The CDR3 extends over 15 amino acids. Germline V gives CDR1 KGHSH, CDR2 LQKENI.

The chain carries TRBV19 and TRBJ2-7, with 8 bases fitting TRBD1. Germline assignment: CDR1 LNHDA and CDR2 SQIVND (reference sequence). This CDR3 region has 17 residues. The V gene end was trimmed by 2 bases and the J gene end by 2 bases; junction bases not matched to a gene: 11. The CDR3 protein is CASSISWTGWTTYEQYF. DNA for the CDR3: TGTGCCAGTAGTATATCCTGGACAGGGTGGACCACCTACGAGCAGTACTTC.

The chain has TRBV25-1 and TRBJ2-5, with a tentative D call TRBD2 (5 bases). Germline CDR1 and CDR2: MGHDK and SYGVNS. The CDR3 covers 14 residues. Trimming pared 5 bases from V and 5 bases from J, leaving 15 bases between. CDR3 sequence reads: CASSFGGPGETQYF. CDR3 coding DNA: TGTGCCAGCAGTTTTGGAGGTCCGGGCGAGACCCAGTACTTC. The whole variable domain, remainder taken from reference TRBV25-1 and TRBJ2-5, is EADIYQTPRYLVIGTGKKITLECSQTMGHDKMYWYQQDPGMELHLIHYSYGVNSTEKGDLSSESTVSRIRTEHFPLTLESARPSHTSQYLCASSFGGPGETQYFGPGTRLLVL.